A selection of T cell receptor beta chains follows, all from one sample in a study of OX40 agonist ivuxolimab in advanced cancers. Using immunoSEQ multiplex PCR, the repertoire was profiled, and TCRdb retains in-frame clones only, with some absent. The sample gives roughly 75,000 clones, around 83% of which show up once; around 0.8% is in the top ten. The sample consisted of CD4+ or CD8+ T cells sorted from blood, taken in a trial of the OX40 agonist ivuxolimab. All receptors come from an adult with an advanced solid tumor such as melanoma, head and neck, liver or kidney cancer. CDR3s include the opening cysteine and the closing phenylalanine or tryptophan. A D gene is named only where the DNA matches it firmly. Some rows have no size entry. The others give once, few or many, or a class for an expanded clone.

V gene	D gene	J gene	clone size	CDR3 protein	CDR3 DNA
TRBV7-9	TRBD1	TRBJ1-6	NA	CASSFTGTGSSPLHF	TGTGCCAGCAGCTTCACCGGGACAGGGTCATCACCCCTCCACTTT
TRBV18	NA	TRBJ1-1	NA	CASSPTENTEAFF	TGTGCCAGCTCACCAACAGAGAACACTGAAGCTTTCTTT
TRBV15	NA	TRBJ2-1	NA	CATSRGEPTQFF	TGTGCCACCAGCAGAGGGGAGCCCACGCAGTTCTTC
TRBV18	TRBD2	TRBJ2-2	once	CASSPPSGGQNTGELFF	TGTGCCAGCTCACCACCTAGCGGGGGGCAGAACACCGGGGAGCTGTTTTTT
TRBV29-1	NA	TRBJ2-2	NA	CSVGKGGTGELFF	TGCAGCGTGGGTAAGGGAGGCACCGGGGAGCTGTTTTTT
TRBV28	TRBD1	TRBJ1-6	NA	CASSLGQDNSPLHF	TGTGCCAGCAGTTTGGGACAGGATAATTCACCCCTCCACTTT
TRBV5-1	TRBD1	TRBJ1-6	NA	CASSVTGETSNSPLHF	TGCGCCAGCAGCGTGACAGGGGAGACTAGTAATTCACCCCTCCACTTT
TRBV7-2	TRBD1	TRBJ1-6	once	CASRTGTGASYNSPLHF	TGTGCCAGCAGAACCGGGACAGGGGCCTCCTATAATTCACCCCTCCACTTT
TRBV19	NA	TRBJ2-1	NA	CASRAPDLGPYNEQFF	TGTGCCAGCCGCGCCCCCGACCTTGGTCCCTACAATGAGCAGTTCTTC
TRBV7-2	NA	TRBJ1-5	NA	CASSFTPGNQPQHF	TGTGCCAGCAGCTTTACGCCCGGCAATCAGCCCCAGCATTTT
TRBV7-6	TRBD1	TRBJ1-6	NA	CASSEGQGVSYNSPLHF	TGTGCCAGCAGCGAAGGACAGGGGGTTTCCTATAATTCACCCCTCCACTTT
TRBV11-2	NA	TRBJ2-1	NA	CASSLDGSNEQFF	TGTGCCAGCAGCTTAGACGGGTCTAATGAGCAGTTCTTC
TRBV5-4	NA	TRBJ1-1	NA	CASSLPNTEAFF	TGTGCCAGCAGCTTACCGAACACTGAAGCTTTCTTT
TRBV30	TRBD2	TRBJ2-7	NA	CAWGLAGGYEQYF	TGTGCCTGGGGACTAGCGGGAGGTTACGAGCAGTACTTC
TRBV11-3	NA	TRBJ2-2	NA	CASSLSLWGAGELFF	TGTGCCAGCAGCTTATCCCTCTGGGGGGCCGGGGAGCTGTTTTTT